This TCR beta chain was captured in a study of shared clonotypes between healthy human individuals. Study findings and constraints: Around 5% was the fraction of naive CD4 clonotypes found shared across a few donors.

A note on this clone: Its antigen remains unidentified.

CDR3 length: 14 amino acids. Germline trimming cut 2 bases from V and 7 bases from J; bases unmatched to any gene: 5. Germline V gene lookup returns CDR1 SGHDT and CDR2 YYEEEE. Profiled with immunoSEQ multiplex PCR; TCRdb holds only in-frame clones, not every one. This sample has about 2 million clones, with approximately 95% found just once. As defined, naive CD8 cells were CD45RO-negative and positively selected for CCR7, with terminally differentiated effector memory CD45RA+ cells excluded. V is TRBV5-6 and J is TRBJ1-2, with 10 bases identical to TRBD1. The sequenced sample was naive CD8+ T cells sorted from blood. The TCR originated in a man aged 18 to 29 in good health. The DNA of the CDR3 is TGTGCCAGCAGCTTTGGACAGGGGGTCGGTGGCTACACCTTC. Amino acids: CASSFGQGVGGYTF.